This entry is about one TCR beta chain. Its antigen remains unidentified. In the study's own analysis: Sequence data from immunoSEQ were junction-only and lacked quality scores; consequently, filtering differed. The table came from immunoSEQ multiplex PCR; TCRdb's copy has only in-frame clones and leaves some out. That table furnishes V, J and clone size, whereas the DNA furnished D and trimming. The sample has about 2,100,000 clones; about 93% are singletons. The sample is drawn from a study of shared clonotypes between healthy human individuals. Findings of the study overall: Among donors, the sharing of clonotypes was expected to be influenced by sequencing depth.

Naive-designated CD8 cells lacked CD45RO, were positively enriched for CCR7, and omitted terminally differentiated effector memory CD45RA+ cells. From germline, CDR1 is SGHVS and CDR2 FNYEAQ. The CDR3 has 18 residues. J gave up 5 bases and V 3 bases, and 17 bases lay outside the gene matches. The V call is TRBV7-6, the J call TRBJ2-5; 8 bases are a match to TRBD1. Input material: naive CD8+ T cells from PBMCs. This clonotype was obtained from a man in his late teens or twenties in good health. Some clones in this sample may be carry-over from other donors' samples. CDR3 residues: CASSFLETGEDNRETQYF. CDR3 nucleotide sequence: TGTGCCAGCAGCTTTCTCGAGACAGGGGAAGACAATCGGGAGACCCAGTACTTC. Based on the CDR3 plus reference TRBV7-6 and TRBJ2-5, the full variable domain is GAGVSQSPRYKVTKRGQDVALRCDPISGHVSLYWYRQALGQGPEFLTYFNYEAQQDKSGLPNDRFSAERPEGSISTLTIQRTEQRDSAMYRCASSFLETGEDNRETQYFGPGTRLLVL.